In its sample, the clone carrying this TCR beta chain was seen a few times. What it recognizes is unknown. The data were obtained in a study of Graves' ophthalmopathy and Graves' hyperthyroidism. General study points: Blood also held most thyroid clonotypes expanded above 0.001 frequency.

RNA served as the template for amplifying TCR beta CDR3 regions. Second-round multiplex PCR came after first-round RT-PCR with HTBI primers. TCRdb reprocessed the multiplex PCR reads with MiXCR, giving one entry per CDR3 protein. The table lists some 250,000 distinct CDR3 sequences, less than 55% of them singletons. The CDR3 consists of 16 residues. Germline CDR1 and CDR2: SGHVS and FQNEAQ. J gave up 1 base and V 1 base, and 5 bases lay outside the gene matches. This sequence was found in an adult man with Graves' ophthalmopathy. Sequencing input: peripheral blood. V gene TRBV7-8 combines with J gene TRBJ2-7, with 9 bases identical to TRBD2. As DNA, the CDR3 is TGTGCCAGCAGCTTAGAAGGGACTAGCCAATCCTACGAGCAGTACTTC. This codes for CASSLEGTSQSYEQYF.